Sequencing of this T cell receptor (beta chain) was carried out in a study of blood T cells in healthy people across ages. For the second PCR, which ran for 7 to 11 cycles, a sample-barcoded 5' primer and a J-beta primer mix were used. TCRdb reprocessed the 5' RACE reads via MiXCR and lists one record per CDR3 protein. The data show approximately 1.5 million distinct CDR3 sequences, 35% to 45% seen once. The CDR3 sequence is 14 residues long. Trimming took 1 base from V and 6 from J, leaving 12 bases between them. From germline, CDR1 is MNHEY and CDR2 SMNVEV (reference sequence). For this clonotype: As yet, its antigen is unknown.

The study isolated at least 6 million PBMCs from each sample. Broader study findings: A greater number of naive CD4+ cells and higher diversity distinguished long-lived donors from aged donors. A strong correlation was found between TCR beta diversity and the percentage of naive T cells. PBMC samples, being unsorted, prevented any conclusive comparison of naive and antigen-experienced cells.

V usage is TRBV27 and J usage is TRBJ1-2; D gene unclear. Sequences were obtained from blood. The receptor comes from a young woman in good health. In DNA, the CDR3 is TGTGCCAGCAGTTTATACCGCGCTTCGCATGGCTACACCTTC. Amino acids: CASSLYRASHGYTF.